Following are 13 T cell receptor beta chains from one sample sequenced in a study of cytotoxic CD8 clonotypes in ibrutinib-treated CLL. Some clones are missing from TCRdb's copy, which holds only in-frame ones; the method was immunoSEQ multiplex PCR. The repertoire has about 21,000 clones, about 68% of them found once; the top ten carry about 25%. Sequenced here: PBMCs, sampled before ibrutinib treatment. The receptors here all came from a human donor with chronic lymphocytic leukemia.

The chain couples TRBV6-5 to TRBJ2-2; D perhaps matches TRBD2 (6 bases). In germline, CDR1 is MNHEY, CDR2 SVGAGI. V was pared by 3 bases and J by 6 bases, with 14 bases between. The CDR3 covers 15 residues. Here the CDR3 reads CASSYGRRDAGELFF. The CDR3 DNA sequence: TGTGCCAGCAGTTATGGTCGGCGGGATGCCGGGGAGCTGTTTTTT.

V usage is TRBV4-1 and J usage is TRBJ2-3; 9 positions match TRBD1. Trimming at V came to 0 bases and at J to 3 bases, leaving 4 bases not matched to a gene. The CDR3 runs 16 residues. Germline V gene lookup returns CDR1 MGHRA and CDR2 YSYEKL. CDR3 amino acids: CASSQEWTGVTDTQYF. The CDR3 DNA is TGCGCCAGCAGCCAAGAGTGGACAGGGGTTACAGATACGCAGTATTTT.

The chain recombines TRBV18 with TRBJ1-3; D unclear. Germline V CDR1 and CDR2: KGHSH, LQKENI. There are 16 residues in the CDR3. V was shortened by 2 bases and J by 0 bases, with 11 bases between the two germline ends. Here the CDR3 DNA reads TGTGCCAGCTCACCAAGGGAGGATAGCTCTGGAAACACCATATATTTT. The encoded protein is CASSPREDSSGNTIYF.

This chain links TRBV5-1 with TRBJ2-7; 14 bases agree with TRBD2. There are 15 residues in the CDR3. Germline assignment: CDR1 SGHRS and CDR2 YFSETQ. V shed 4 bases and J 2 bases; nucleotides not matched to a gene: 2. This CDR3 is CASSRGLAGAYEQYF. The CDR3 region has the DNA TGCGCCAGCAGCAGGGGACTAGCGGGAGCCTACGAGCAGTACTTC.

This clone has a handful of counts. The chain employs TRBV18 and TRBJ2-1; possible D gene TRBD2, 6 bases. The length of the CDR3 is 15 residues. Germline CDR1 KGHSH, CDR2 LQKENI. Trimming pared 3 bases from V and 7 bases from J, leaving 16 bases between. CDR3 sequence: CASSPPQRVVNEQFF. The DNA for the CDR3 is TGTGCCAGCTCACCCCCACAGCGGGTGGTGAATGAGCAGTTCTTC.

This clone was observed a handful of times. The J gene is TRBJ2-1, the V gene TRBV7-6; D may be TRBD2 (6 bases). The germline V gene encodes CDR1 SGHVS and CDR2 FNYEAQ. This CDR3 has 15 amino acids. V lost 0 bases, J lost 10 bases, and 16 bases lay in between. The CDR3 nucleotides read TGTGCCAGCAGCTTAGCGCGGGGCACCTTGGGGGAGCAGTTCTTC. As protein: CASSLARGTLGEQFF.

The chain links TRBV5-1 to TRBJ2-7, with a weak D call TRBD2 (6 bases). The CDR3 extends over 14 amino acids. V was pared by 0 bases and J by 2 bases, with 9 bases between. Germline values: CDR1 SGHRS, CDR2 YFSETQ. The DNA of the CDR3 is TGCGCCAGCAGCTTGGACGGAGGGGCCTACGAGCAGTACTTC. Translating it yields CASSLDGGAYEQYF.

The CDR3 reads CASSQDLRTRAYNEQFF. CDR3 sequence (DNA): TGTGCCAGCAGCCAAGATTTGAGAACGCGGGCCTACAATGAGCAGTTCTTC. The chain has TRBV4-2 and TRBJ2-1; weak D call: TRBD2 (5 bases). Trimming took 0 bases from V and 2 from J, leaving 14 bases between them. The CDR3 consists of 17 residues. The germline V gene has CDR1 LGHNA and CDR2 YNFKEQ.

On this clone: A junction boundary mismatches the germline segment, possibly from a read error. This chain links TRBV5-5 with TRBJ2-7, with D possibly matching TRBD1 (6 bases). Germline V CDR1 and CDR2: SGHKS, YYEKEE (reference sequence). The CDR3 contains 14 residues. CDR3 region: CASSQETGSYEQYF. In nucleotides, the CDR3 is TGCGCCAGCAGCCAAGAGACAGGATCCTACGAGCAGTACTTC.

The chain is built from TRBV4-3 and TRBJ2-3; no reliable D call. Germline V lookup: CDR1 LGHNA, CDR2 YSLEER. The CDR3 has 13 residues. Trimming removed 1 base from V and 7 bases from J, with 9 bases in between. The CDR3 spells CASSQALKNTQYF. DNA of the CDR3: TGCGCCAGCAGCCAAGCTTTGAAGAATACGCAGTATTTT.

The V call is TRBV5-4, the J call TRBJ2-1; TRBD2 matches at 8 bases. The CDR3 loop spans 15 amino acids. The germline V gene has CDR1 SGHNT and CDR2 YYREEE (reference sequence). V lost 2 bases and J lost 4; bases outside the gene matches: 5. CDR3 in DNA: TGTGCCAGCAGCTTACGAAGCGGGAGTTACAATGAGCAGTTCTTC. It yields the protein CASSLRSGSYNEQFF.

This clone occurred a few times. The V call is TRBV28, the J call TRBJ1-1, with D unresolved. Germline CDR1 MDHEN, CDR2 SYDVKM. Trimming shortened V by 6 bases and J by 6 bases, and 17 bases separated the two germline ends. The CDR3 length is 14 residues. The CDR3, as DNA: TGTGCCAGCAGACCGCGAAAAGGGTTCCCTGAAGCTTTCTTT. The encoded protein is CASRPRKGFPEAFF. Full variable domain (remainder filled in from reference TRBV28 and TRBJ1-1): DVKVTQSSRYLVKRTGEKVFLECVQDMDHENMFWYRQDPGLGLRLIYFSYDVKMKEKGDIPEGYSVSREKKERFSLILESASTNQTSMYLCASRPRKGFPEAFFGQGTRLTVV.

CDR3 residues: CASSETGRRNQPQHF. For the CDR3, the DNA is TGTGCCAGCAGTGAGACGGGACGCAGAAATCAGCCCCAGCATTTT. This chain links TRBV2 with TRBJ1-5; perhaps TRBD1 as D (5 bases). The CDR3 loop spans 15 amino acids. Germline CDR1 is SNHLY and CDR2 is FYNNEI. V was clipped by 3 bases and J by 4 bases, with 13 bases between them.